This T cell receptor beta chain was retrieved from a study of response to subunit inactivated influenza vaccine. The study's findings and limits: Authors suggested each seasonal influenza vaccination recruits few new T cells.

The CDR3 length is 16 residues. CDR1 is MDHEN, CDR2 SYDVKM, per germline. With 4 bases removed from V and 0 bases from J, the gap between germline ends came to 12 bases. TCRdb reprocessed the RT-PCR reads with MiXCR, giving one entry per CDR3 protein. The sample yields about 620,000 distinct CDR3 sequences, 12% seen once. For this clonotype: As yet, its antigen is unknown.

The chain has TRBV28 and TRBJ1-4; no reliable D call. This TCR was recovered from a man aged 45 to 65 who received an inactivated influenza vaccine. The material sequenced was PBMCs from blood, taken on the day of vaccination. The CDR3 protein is CASSSPDLATNEKLFF. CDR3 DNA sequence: TGTGCCAGCAGTTCCCCGGACCTTGCAACTAATGAAAAACTGTTTTTT. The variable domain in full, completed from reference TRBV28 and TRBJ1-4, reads DVKVTQSSRYLVKRTGEKVFLECVQDMDHENMFWYRQDPGLGLRLIYFSYDVKMKEKGDIPEGYSVSREKKERFSLILESASTNQTSMYLCASSSPDLATNEKLFFGSGTQLSVL.